These T cell receptor beta chains were read from a single sample in a study of B cell selection in AIRE deficiency. The repertoire was sequenced with immunoSEQ multiplex PCR; TCRdb's copy has only in-frame clones and lacks some. Of roughly 24,000 clones listed, about 92% are singletons. The material sequenced was CD4+CD25+ Tregs sorted from PBMCs. The receptors here all came from a human donor in good health. CDR3s include the opening cysteine and the closing phenylalanine or tryptophan. D genes are given only for firm matches. Size tells how often a clone was seen (once, few, many) or the class of an expanded clone, and some rows leave it out.

TRBD1,TRBV19,TRBJ1-5,few,TGTGCCAGTAGTATACAGGGGGCGAAGGGGCAGCCCCAGCATTTT,CASSIQGAKGQPQHF
TRBD2,TRBV2,TRBJ2-2,NA,TGTGCCAGCAGTTTAGAGGGACTAGACGGGGAGCTGTTTTTT,CASSLEGLDGELFF
NA,TRBV6-1,TRBJ1-2,NA,TGTGCCAGCAGTGAAGGGACCATTTATTTCGGCTATGGCTACACCTTC,CASSEGTIYFGYGYTF
NA,TRBV18,TRBJ2-2,NA,TGTGCCAGCTCACCGTTTCTTACCCCCGGGGAGCTGTTTTTT,CASSPFLTPGELFF
TRBD1,TRBV7-7,TRBJ2-7,NA,TGTGCCAGCAGCTTAGCGCGAAGGGGGCGGTTAAAGGAGCAGTACTTC,CASSLARRGRLKEQYF
TRBD1,TRBV7-2,TRBJ1-5,NA,TGTGCCAGCAGCTTAGTGAGGGGGCCCTATAGCAATCAGCCCCAGCATTTT,CASSLVRGPYSNQPQHF
TRBD1,TRBV7-9,TRBJ1-5,NA,TGTGCCAGCAGTCAGGGGACAGGGCGGCAGCCCCAGCATTTT,CASSQGTGRQPQHF
NA,TRBV6-1,TRBJ2-1,NA,TGTGCCAGCAGTTGGGCAGGTAGCTACAATGAGCAGTTCTTC,CASSWAGSYNEQFF
NA,TRBV7-8,TRBJ1-1,NA,TGTGCCAGCAGCTTTACGGGGACTGAAGCTTTCTTT,CASSFTGTEAFF
TRBD1,TRBV6-1,TRBJ2-2,NA,TGTGCCAGCAAATACAGGGGACCCGGGGAGCTGTTTTTT,CASKYRGPGELFF
NA,TRBV5-6,TRBJ1-2,NA,TGTGCCAGCAGCTCAGCAGGGTCCTATGGCTACACCTTC,CASSSAGSYGYTF
NA,TRBV7-9,TRBJ1-4,NA,TGTGCCAGCAGCTTAGTTCCGGGGGCGAATGAAAAACTGTTTTTT,CASSLVPGANEKLFF